This T cell receptor beta chain was recovered during a study of Graves' ophthalmopathy and Graves' hyperthyroidism. Where ophthalmopathy was present, donors had moderate-to-severe activity, CAS ≥3, NOSPECS ≥4 and duration under 3 months. RNA transcripts yielded amplified TCR beta CDR3 regions. HTBI primers primed a first-round RT-PCR, and a second-round multiplex PCR followed. TCRdb re-analysed the multiplex PCR reads in MiXCR, keeping a single row per CDR3 protein. The sample yields about 740,000 distinct CDR3 sequences, about 44% seen once. Study-level findings and limits: A 13-signature model separated ophthalmopathy from stable hyperthyroidism, reaching about 90% sensitivity and roughly 84% specificity cross-validated. In predicting ophthalmopathy progression, the model reached approximately 70% sensitivity and roughly 74% specificity.

Worth noting for this clonotype: Its antigen is as yet unknown.

The clonotype comes from an adult man with Graves' ophthalmopathy. The sample comprised peripheral blood.

CDR3 DNA: TGTGCCAGCAGCACAGTCCGGGACAGCTCCTACGAGCAGTACTTC. This encodes CASSTVRDSSYEQYF. The V and J genes are TRBV7-2 and TRBJ2-7, with TRBD1 matching 7 bases. The CDR3 runs to 15 residues. Germline CDR1 is SGHTA and CDR2 is FQGNSA. The junction had 7 bases not matched to a gene; V was cut back by 5 bases and J by 0 bases.